Below are 32 T cell receptor beta chains sequenced from a single sample in a study of vaccination and CD4 T cells after COVID-19. Scientists ran DNA taken from cultured CD4+ T cells through the Oncomine TCR Beta short-read assay for sequencing. TCRdb reanalysed the PCR reads using MiXCR and keeps one entry per CDR3 protein. This sample carries over 5,000 distinct CDR3 sequences, approximately 48% of them seen once, and the ten largest clones take approximately 32%. These receptors lack a known antigen. Treatment defined: roughly ten-day PBMC culture with coronavirus spike peptide pools or control peptides (ViraFEST assay). The specimen sequenced was CD4+ T cells from blood, cultured in vitro. Source of these receptors: a human donor who had recovered from COVID-19.

This chain links TRBV7-8 with TRBJ1-6, with 7 bases aligning to TRBD1. The CDR3 is 15 residues long. Germline V lookup: CDR1 SGHVS, CDR2 FQNEAQ. V shed 5 bases, J shed 10 bases, and the junction held 11 bases outside the gene matches. The CDR3 sequence is CASSLTTGFGSPLHF. The CDR3, as DNA: TGTGCCAGCAGCCTAACGACAGGGTTCGGATCACCCCTCCACTTT. Combining the CDR3 with reference TRBV7-8 and TRBJ1-6 gives the whole variable domain GAGVSQSPRYKVAKRGQDVALRCDPISGHVSLFWYQQALGQGPEFLTYFQNEAQLDKSGLPSDRFFAERPEGSVSTLKIQRTQQEDSAVYLCASSLTTGFGSPLHFGNGTRLTVT.

J is TRBJ2-7 and V is TRBV6-4; 8 bases match TRBD1. The J segment lost 5 bases and the V segment lost 2 bases, leaving 8 bases of the junction unmatched. The CDR3 runs to 15 residues. Germline CDR1 reads MRHNA; CDR2 reads SNTAGT. This CDR3 reads CASSDQSGGGDEQYF. DNA of the CDR3: TGTGCCAGCAGTGACCAATCAGGGGGCGGGGACGAGCAGTACTTC.

The chain combines TRBV25-1 with TRBJ2-3; tentatively, D is TRBD1 (6 bases). Germline CDR1 reads MGHDK; CDR2 reads SYGVNS. V gave up 4 bases and J gave up 2 bases, with 22 bases separating them. CDR3 length equals 18 residues. In DNA, the CDR3 is TGTGCCAGCAGTGCCCAACCCGGACAGCCAGCCTACACAGATACGCAGTATTTT. Its protein product is CASSAQPGQPAYTDTQYF.

The V gene is TRBV6-5, the J gene TRBJ1-2, with 8 bases identical to TRBD1. The CDR3 totals 15 residues. V lost 2 bases, J lost 5 bases, and 7 bases stayed unmatched. Germline V gene data show CDR1 as MNHEY and CDR2 as SVGAGI. Written as DNA, the CDR3 is TGTGCCAGCAGTTACACAATCGGACAGGGATATGGCTACACCTTC. Translating it yields CASSYTIGQGYGYTF.

The gene calls are TRBV27 and TRBJ1-2; no firm D call. V gave up 4 bases and J gave up 5 bases, with 17 bases separating them. The CDR3 totals 15 residues. Germline CDR1 and CDR2: MNHEY and SMNVEV (reference sequence). In nucleotides, the CDR3 is TGTGCCAGCAGTTCTAAGGCGGCCCAACCTTATGGCTACACCTTC. Protein product: CASSSKAAQPYGYTF.

This clonotype turned up a few times. The chain has TRBV20-1 and TRBJ2-3; 10 bases map to TRBD2. In germline, CDR1 is DFQATT, CDR2 SNEGSKA (reference sequence). The CDR3 consists of 15 residues. The junction had 4 bases not matched to a gene; V was cut back by 4 bases and J by 0 bases. CDR3 nucleotides: TGCAGTGCTATAGGGACTAGCGCTAGCACAGATACGCAGTATTTT. Translation gives CSAIGTSASTDTQYF.

The chain combines TRBV27 with TRBJ2-7; 8 bases are shared with TRBD2. The CDR3 runs 14 residues. J was trimmed by 6 bases and V by 4 bases; bases with no gene match: 8. Germline values: CDR1 MNHEY, CDR2 SMNVEV (reference sequence). CDR3 DNA sequence: TGTGCCAGCAGTTGGACGGGGGGGCCGGTCGAGCAGTACTTC. It encodes CASSWTGGPVEQYF.

The gene calls are TRBV24-1 and TRBJ2-1; 11 bases map to TRBD1. The germline gives CDR1 KGHDR, CDR2 SFDVKD. The CDR3 length is 19 residues. Trimming cost V 8 bases and J 6 bases; bases outside gene matches: 20. The CDR3 DNA follows: TGTGCCACCATCGGACAGGGGGCCGCCCGACTTAAGGTGGGCAATGAGCAGTTCTTC. Translating gives CATIGQGAARLKVGNEQFF.

This clonotype was seen once. The chain links TRBV7-9 to TRBJ2-5; weak D call: TRBD1 (5 bases). V was trimmed by 10 bases and J by 5 bases, leaving 8 bases between them. This CDR3 has 10 amino acids. Germline loops: CDR1 SEHNR, CDR2 FQNEAQ (reference sequence). CDR3 sequence (DNA): TGTGCCACCACAGGCGAGACCCAGTACTTC. Amino acids: CATTGETQYF.

The chain has TRBV2 and TRBJ2-3; tentatively, D is TRBD2 (6 bases). V dropped 5 bases and J dropped 4 bases, with 16 bases sitting between them. The CDR3 covers 15 residues. In germline, CDR1 is SNHLY, CDR2 FYNNEI. The CDR3 DNA sequence: TGTGCCAGCAGTTTACTGACTAGTATACCAGATACGCAGTATTTT. It yields the protein CASSLLTSIPDTQYF. Full variable domain (rest looked up from reference TRBV2 and TRBJ2-3): EPEVTQTPSHQVTQMGQEVILRCVPISNHLYFYWYRQILGQKVEFLVSFYNNEISEKSEIFDDQFSVERPDGSNFTLKIRSTKLEDSAMYFCASSLLTSIPDTQYFGPGTRLTVL.

This clonotype was found a few times. The chain carries TRBV20-1 and TRBJ1-2, with TRBD1 matching over 7 bases. The junction had 4 bases not matched to a gene; V was cut back by 4 bases and J by 2 bases. The CDR3 runs to 13 residues. The germline V gene encodes CDR1 DFQATT and CDR2 SNEGSKA (reference sequence). The CDR3 DNA sequence: TGCAGTGCTATTACAGGGGCAAACTATGGCTACACCTTC. Translated: CSAITGANYGYTF.

The count of this clonotype is one. The chain links TRBV30 to TRBJ1-2; D is unresolved. Germline CDR1 reads GTSNPN; CDR2 reads SVGIG (reference sequence). Trimming cost V 4 bases and J 4 bases, with 13 bases left between them. The CDR3 contains 13 residues. The CDR3: CAWKLWEGYGYTF. The CDR3 region has the DNA TGTGCCTGGAAATTATGGGAGGGCTATGGCTACACCTTC.

The V gene is TRBV20-1, the J gene TRBJ2-1; 14 positions match TRBD2. The CDR3 is 17 residues long. The trim removed 4 bases at V and 4 bases at J, leaving 9 bases unmatched. CDR1 DFQATT and CDR2 SNEGSKA come from the germline V gene (reference sequence). The CDR3 DNA reads TGCAGTGCTACGAGCCCGGGACTAGCGGGAGTATACAATGAGCAGTTCTTC. Protein product: CSATSPGLAGVYNEQFF.

This CDR3 reads CSARDPGGRRAKNIQYF. In DNA, the CDR3 is TGCAGTGCTAGAGACCCCGGGGGTAGGAGAGCCAAAAACATTCAGTACTTC. The chain recombines TRBV20-1 with TRBJ2-4; tentative D call: TRBD2 (6 bases). The CDR3 totals 17 residues. Germline lookup yields CDR1 DFQATT and CDR2 SNEGSKA (reference sequence). V lost 0 bases to trimming and J lost 0 bases, with 15 bases between them.

This clonotype appeared once. This may be a read error, as it is one base from a much larger clone. The V call is TRBV19, the J call TRBJ1-5; D gene uncertain. Germline lookup yields CDR1 LNHDA and CDR2 SQIVND (reference sequence). CDR3 length equals 17 residues. The germline V and J ends were trimmed by 1 base and 7 bases, with 20 bases remaining between them. This chain's CDR3 is CASSIVPSQASMQPQHF. The CDR3 region has the DNA TGTGCCAGTAGTATAGTCCCTTCCCAGGCCTCGATGCAGCCCCAGCATTTT. The whole variable domain, remainder taken from reference TRBV19 and TRBJ1-5, is DGGITQSPKYLFRKEGQNVTLSCEQNLNHDAMYWYRQDPGQGLRLIYYSQIVNDFQKGDIAEGYSVSREKKESFPLTVTSAQKNPTAFYLCASSIVPSQASMQPQHFGDGTRLSIL.

The chain links TRBV6-2 or TRBV6-3 to TRBJ2-7; perhaps TRBD1 as D (6 bases). The germline V gene encodes CDR1 MNHEY and CDR2 SVGEGT. V lost 6 bases and J 3 bases, leaving 18 bases between the germline ends. This CDR3 contains 15 residues. The CDR3: CASSIQGYRGYEQYF. The CDR3 DNA sequence: TGTGCCAGCAGCATCCAGGGGTATCGGGGCTACGAGCAGTACTTC.

The chain has TRBV6-1 and TRBJ1-2, with D possibly matching TRBD1 (6 bases). V lost 5 bases to trimming and J lost 7 bases, with 20 bases between them. CDR1 and CDR2 from the germline V gene are MNHNS and SASEGT. This CDR3 has 15 residues. The CDR3 spells CASSTPTQTGSGYTF. The DNA of the CDR3 is TGTGCCAGCAGTACACCTACCCAGACAGGTTCTGGCTACACCTTC.

This clonotype has just a few counts. The CDR3 nucleotides read TGTGCCAGCAGCACACCATCCTACGAGCAGTACTTC. Its translation is CASSTPSYEQYF. The rearrangement uses TRBV7-2 and TRBJ2-7; D gene uncertain. The V end was cut by 5 bases, the J end by 1 base, with 6 bases between. CDR3 length: 12 amino acids. Looked up from germline, CDR1 is SGHTA and CDR2 is FQGNSA.

The CDR3 sequence: CASSDLRSGRRFNQPQHF. The CDR3 region has the DNA TGTGCCAGCAGTGACTTACGCAGCGGCCGCCGGTTCAATCAGCCCCAGCATTTT. The chain is built from TRBV6-4 and TRBJ1-5; D unresolved. V was shortened by 1 base and J by 3 bases, with 19 bases between the two germline ends. The CDR3 spans 18 residues. Germline V CDR1 and CDR2: MRHNA, SNTAGT.

The V gene is TRBV7-2, the J gene TRBJ2-7, with TRBD1 identical over 9 bases. In germline, CDR1 is SGHTA, CDR2 FQGNSA. This CDR3 is built from 15 residues. V lost 6 bases and J lost 0; bases outside the gene matches: 6. CDR3 in amino acids: CASSSDRGTSYEQYF. The CDR3 nucleotides read TGTGCCAGCAGTTCGGACAGGGGTACCTCCTACGAGCAGTACTTC.

The chain employs TRBV2 and TRBJ1-2, with 9 bases aligning to TRBD1. J was trimmed by 7 bases and V by 8 bases; bases with no gene match: 11. This CDR3 comprises 14 residues. Looked up from germline, CDR1 is SNHLY and CDR2 is FYNNEI. In DNA form, the CDR3 reads TGTGCCAGCTCCAGGGACAGGGTTTATGGTGGCTACACCTTC. It specifies CASSRDRVYGGYTF.

The chain joins TRBV7-9 to TRBJ1-1; D remains ambiguous. This CDR3 spans 13 amino acids. The V gene lost 3 bases and the J gene lost 1 base, with 6 bases spanning the gap. The V gene's germline CDR1 is SEHNR and CDR2 FQNEAQ (reference sequence). This CDR3 is CASSFVENTEAFF. CDR3 sequence (DNA): TGTGCCAGCAGCTTTGTTGAGAACACTGAAGCTTTCTTT.

This sequence joins TRBV24-1 and TRBJ2-1; no firm D call. The V and J ends lost 0 bases and 6 bases respectively, with 2 bases between them. Per germline, CDR1 KGHDR and CDR2 SFDVKD. This CDR3 spans 12 amino acids. The CDR3, as DNA: TGTGCCACCAGTGATTTGCGCAATGAGCAGTTCTTC. This encodes CATSDLRNEQFF.

By share of the sample, this clonotype is medium-sized. V and J are TRBV20-1 and TRBJ1-5, with D hard to call. This CDR3 contains 14 residues. Trimming cost V 0 bases and J 7 bases, with 13 bases left between them. Germline V gene lookup returns CDR1 DFQATT and CDR2 SNEGSKA (reference sequence). The CDR3 spells CSARDSKVLQPQHF. Written as DNA, the CDR3 is TGCAGTGCTAGAGATTCCAAGGTATTGCAGCCCCAGCATTTT.

The J gene is TRBJ2-5, the V gene TRBV27; D unresolved. Germline CDR1 reads MNHEY; CDR2 reads SMNVEV (reference sequence). The V and J ends lost 9 bases and 0 bases respectively, with 11 bases between them. CDR3 length: 13 amino acids. For the CDR3, the DNA is TGTGCCAGTAGTCCGCCGTACCAAGAGACCCAGTACTTC. It encodes CASSPPYQETQYF.

This clonotype was detected once. The chain recombines TRBV5-4 with TRBJ1-1; the match to TRBD1 covers 7 bases. V dropped 5 bases and J dropped 1; count of bases not matched to a gene: 8. The CDR3 is made up of 15 amino acids. Germline-derived CDR1 and CDR2 are SGHNT and YYREEE (reference sequence). Written as DNA, the CDR3 is TGTGCCAGCAGTAGCGCCAACAGGGGGAACACTGAAGCTTTCTTT. This codes for CASSSANRGNTEAFF.

The chain combines TRBV11-3 with TRBJ2-7; a weak D match, TRBD1 (6 bases). Per the germline V gene, CDR1 is SGHNT and CDR2 is YENEEA. The ends were cut back, 5 bases at V and 3 bases at J, with 11 bases in the middle. The CDR3 length is 13 residues. The CDR3 spells CASSTGTIYEQYF. The CDR3 bases are TGTGCCAGCAGCACTGGGACAATCTACGAGCAGTACTTC.

The V gene is TRBV20-1, the J gene TRBJ2-5; 7 nucleotides agree with TRBD1. The germline V gene has CDR1 DFQATT and CDR2 SNEGSKA (reference sequence). The CDR3 contains 12 residues. With 7 bases clipped from V and 5 bases from J, the junction kept 7 bases outside the gene matches. The CDR3, as DNA: TGCAGTGTTAAGGGACAGTCGGAGACCCAGTACTTC. Translating it yields CSVKGQSETQYF.

The chain is built from TRBV19 and TRBJ1-2; D call uncertain. V lost 2 bases and J lost 7, with 14 bases in between. The CDR3 runs to 14 residues. CDR1 and CDR2 from the germline V gene are LNHDA and SQIVND (reference sequence). The CDR3 loop reads CASSIKDWGGGYTF. In DNA form, the CDR3 reads TGTGCCAGTAGTATAAAGGACTGGGGAGGTGGCTACACCTTC.

In this sample, this clonotype turned up once. The rearrangement joins TRBV24-1 to TRBJ2-1, with 7 nucleotides matching TRBD2. The germline gives CDR1 KGHDR, CDR2 SFDVKD. This CDR3 is built from 14 residues. Germline trimming cut 3 bases from V and 5 bases from J; bases unmatched to any gene: 3. The CDR3 loop reads CATSDPGGNNEQFF. Written as DNA, the CDR3 is TGTGCCACCAGTGATCCGGGGGGTAACAATGAGCAGTTCTTC.

The rearrangement links TRBV5-1 to TRBJ2-6, with a weak D call TRBD2 (5 bases). Trimming removed 2 bases from V and 4 bases from J, with 28 bases in between. This CDR3 spans 21 amino acids. Per the germline V gene, CDR1 is SGHRS and CDR2 is YFSETQ. CDR3 DNA sequence: TGCGCCAGCAGCTTCGGTTTTCGGATAGGGCTCCTTGGGGAGGGGGCCAACGTCCTGACTTTC. It encodes CASSFGFRIGLLGEGANVLTF.

The chain is built from TRBV18 and TRBJ2-1; D gene unclear. CDR3 length: 17 amino acids. In germline, CDR1 is KGHSH, CDR2 LQKENI. Trimming took off 5 bases at V and 2 bases at J, with 19 bases between the two ends. The CDR3 is CASSSVFGQPAYNEQFF. The DNA of the CDR3 is TGTGCCAGCTCATCCGTCTTCGGGCAGCCAGCCTACAATGAGCAGTTCTTC.